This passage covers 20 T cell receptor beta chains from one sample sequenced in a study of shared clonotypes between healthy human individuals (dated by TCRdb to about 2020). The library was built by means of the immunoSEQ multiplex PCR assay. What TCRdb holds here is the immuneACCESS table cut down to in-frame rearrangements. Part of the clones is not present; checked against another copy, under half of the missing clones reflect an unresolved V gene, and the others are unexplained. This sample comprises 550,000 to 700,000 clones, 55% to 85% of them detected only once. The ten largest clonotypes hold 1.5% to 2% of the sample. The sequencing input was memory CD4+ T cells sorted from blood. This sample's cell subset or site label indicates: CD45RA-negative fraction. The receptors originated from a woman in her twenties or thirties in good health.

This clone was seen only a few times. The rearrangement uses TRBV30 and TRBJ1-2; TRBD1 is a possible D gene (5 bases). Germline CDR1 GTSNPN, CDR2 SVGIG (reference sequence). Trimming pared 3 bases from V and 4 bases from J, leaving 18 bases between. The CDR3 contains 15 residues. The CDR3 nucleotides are TGTGCCTGGAGCGGCGGGGGACGTGGGGTCTATGGCTACACCTTC. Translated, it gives CAWSGGGRGVYGYTF.

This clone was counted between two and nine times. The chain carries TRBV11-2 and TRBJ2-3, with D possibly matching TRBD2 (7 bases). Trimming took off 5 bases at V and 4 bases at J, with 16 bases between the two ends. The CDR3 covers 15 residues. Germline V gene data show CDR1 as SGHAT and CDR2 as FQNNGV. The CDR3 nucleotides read TGTGCCAGCAGCCAGAGGGGGGGCGAGTCAGATACGCAGTATTTT. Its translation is CASSQRGGESDTQYF.

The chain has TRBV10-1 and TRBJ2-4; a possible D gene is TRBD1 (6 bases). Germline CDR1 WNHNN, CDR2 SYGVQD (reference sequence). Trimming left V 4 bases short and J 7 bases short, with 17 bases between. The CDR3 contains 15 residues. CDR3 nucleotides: TGCGCCAGCAGTGCAGCAGGGGATGGTGGGAACATTCAGTACTTC. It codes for CASSAAGDGGNIQYF.

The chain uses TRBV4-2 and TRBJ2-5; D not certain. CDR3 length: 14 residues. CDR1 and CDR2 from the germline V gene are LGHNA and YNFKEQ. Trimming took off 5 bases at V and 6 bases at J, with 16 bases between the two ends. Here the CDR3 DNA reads TGTGCCAGCAGCTTGGCCCTAGAAGGGCAGACCCAGTACTTC. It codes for CASSLALEGQTQYF.

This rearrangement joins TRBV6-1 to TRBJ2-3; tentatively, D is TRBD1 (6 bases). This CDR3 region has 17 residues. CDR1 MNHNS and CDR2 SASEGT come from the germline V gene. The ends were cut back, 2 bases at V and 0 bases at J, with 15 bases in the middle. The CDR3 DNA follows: TGTGCCAGCAGTGAATTAAGACAGGACCCTAGCACAGATACGCAGTATTTT. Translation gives CASSELRQDPSTDTQYF.

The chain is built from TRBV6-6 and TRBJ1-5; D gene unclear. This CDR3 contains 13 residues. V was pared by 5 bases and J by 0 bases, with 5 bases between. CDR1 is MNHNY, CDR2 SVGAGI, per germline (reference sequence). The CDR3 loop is CASSLDSNQPQHF. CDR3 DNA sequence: TGTGCCAGCAGTCTAGATAGCAATCAGCCCCAGCATTTT.

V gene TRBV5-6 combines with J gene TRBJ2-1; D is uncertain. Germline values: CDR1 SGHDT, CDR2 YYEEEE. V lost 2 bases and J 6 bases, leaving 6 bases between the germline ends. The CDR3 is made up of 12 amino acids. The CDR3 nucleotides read TGTGCCAGCAGCTTTTTGGTCAATGAGCAGTTCTTC. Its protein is CASSFLVNEQFF. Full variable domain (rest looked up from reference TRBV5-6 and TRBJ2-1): DAGVTQSPTHLIKTRGQQVTLRCSPKSGHDTVSWYQQALGQGPQFIFQYYEEEERQRGNFPDRFSGHQFPNYSSELNVNALLLGDSALYLCASSFLVNEQFFGPGTRLTVL.

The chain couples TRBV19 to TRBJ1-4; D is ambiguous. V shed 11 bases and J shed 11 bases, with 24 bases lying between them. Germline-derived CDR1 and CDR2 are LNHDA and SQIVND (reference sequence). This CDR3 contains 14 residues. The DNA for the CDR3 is TGTGCCTCAACTCGAAGGGAAGCAAACGGGAAACTGTTTTTT. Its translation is CASTRREANGKLFF.

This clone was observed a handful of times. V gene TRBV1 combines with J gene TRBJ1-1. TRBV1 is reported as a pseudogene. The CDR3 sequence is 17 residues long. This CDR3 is CTSSQEFGRDMNTEAFF. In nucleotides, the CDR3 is TGCACCAGCAGCCAAGAATTCGGGAGGGATATGAACACTGAAGCTTTCTTT.

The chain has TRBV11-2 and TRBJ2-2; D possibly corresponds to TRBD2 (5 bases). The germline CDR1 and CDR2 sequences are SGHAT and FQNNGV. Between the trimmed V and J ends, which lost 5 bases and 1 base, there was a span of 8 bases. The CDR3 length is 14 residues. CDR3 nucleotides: TGTGCCAGCAGCCACGGACTGAACACCGGGGAGCTGTTTTTT. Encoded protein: CASSHGLNTGELFF.

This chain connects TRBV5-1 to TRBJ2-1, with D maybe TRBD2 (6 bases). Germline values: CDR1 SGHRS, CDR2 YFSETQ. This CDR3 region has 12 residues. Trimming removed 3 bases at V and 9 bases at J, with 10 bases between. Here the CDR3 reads CASSSGVAEQFF. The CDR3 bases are TGCGCCAGCAGCTCGGGAGTTGCTGAGCAGTTCTTC.

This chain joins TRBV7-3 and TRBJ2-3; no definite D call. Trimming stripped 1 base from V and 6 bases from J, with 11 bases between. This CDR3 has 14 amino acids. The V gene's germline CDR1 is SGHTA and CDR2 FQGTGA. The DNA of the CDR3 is TGTGCCAGCAGCTTAAACGGTTTTGGGGATACGCAGTATTTT. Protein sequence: CASSLNGFGDTQYF.

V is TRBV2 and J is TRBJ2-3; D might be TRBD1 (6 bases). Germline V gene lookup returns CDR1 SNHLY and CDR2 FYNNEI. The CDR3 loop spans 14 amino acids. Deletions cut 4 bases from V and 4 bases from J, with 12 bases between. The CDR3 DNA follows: TGTGCCAGCAGTGCTATTCAGGGGTCAGATACGCAGTATTTT. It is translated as CASSAIQGSDTQYF.

For the CDR3, the DNA is TGTGCCAGCAGTTTATTCGGCCCCGATAATTCACCCCTCCACTTT. It codes for CASSLFGPDNSPLHF. This chain connects TRBV27 to TRBJ1-6; no clear D. This CDR3 is 15 amino acids long. Per germline, CDR1 MNHEY and CDR2 SMNVEV (reference sequence). With 1 base removed from V and 5 bases from J, the gap between germline ends came to 9 bases.

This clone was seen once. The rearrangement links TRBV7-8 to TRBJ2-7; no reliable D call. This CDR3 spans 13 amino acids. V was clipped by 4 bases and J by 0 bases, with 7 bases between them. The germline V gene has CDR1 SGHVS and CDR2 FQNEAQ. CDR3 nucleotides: TGTGCCAGCAGCTCCCCAGCCTCCTACGAGCAGTACTTC. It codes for CASSSPASYEQYF. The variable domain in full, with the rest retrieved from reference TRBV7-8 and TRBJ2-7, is GAGVSQSPRYKVAKRGQDVALRCDPISGHVSLFWYQQALGQGPEFLTYFQNEAQLDKSGLPSDRFFAERPEGSVSTLKIQRTQQEDSAVYLCASSSPASYEQYFGPGTRLTVT.

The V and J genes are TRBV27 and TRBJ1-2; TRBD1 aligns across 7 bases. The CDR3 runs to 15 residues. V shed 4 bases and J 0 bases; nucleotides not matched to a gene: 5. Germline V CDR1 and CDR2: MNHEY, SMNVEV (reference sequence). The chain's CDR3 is CASSWDRLTNYGYTF. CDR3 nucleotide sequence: TGTGCCAGCAGTTGGGACAGACTTACTAACTATGGCTACACCTTC.

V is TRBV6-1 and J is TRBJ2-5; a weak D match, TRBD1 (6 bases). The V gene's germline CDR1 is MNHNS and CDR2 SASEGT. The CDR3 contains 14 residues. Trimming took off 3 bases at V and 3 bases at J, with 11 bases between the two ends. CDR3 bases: TGTGCCAGCAGTGACCCGGACAGAGAAGAGACCCAGTACTTC. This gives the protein CASSDPDREETQYF.

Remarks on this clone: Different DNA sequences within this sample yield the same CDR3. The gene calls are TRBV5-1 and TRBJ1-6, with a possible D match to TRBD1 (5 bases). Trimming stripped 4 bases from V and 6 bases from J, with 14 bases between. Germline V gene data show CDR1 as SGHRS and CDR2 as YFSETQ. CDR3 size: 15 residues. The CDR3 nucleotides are TGCGCCAGCAGCCCCCGACAGTCTTCTAATTCACCCCTCCACTTT. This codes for CASSPRQSSNSPLHF.

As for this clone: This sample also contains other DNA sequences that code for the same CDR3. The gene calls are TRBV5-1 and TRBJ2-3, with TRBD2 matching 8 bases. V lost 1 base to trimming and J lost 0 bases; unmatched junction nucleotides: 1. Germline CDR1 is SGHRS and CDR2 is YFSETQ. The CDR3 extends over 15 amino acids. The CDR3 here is CASSLLAGSTDTQYF. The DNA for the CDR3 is TGCGCCAGCAGCTTGTTAGCGGGGAGCACAGATACGCAGTATTTT.

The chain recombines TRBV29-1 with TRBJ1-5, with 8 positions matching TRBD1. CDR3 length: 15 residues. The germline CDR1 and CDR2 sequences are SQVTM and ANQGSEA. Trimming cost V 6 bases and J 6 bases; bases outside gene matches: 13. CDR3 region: CSVATTGGGGQPQHF. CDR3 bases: TGCAGCGTCGCTACCACAGGGGGAGGCGGTCAGCCCCAGCATTTT.